One and the same sample provided the 8 T cell receptor beta chains below, sequenced in a study of blood T cell repertoires in COVID-19. Sequencing used immunoSEQ multiplex PCR; TCRdb keeps in-frame clones, though not all of them. The sample consists of around 100,000 clones, around 84% of them appearing once. The sample comprised peripheral blood. These receptors all stem from a human donor in a cohort sampled during active COVID-19.

The genes are TRBV25-1 and TRBJ1-1; 9 bases align to TRBD1. This CDR3 spans 14 amino acids. Losses at the gene ends were 2 bases for V and 6 bases for J; bases not matched to a gene: 4. CDR1 is MGHDK, CDR2 SYGVNS, per germline. Here the CDR3 DNA reads TGTGCCAGCAGTGAACTGACAGGGGGATCTGAAGCTTTCTTT. It is translated as CASSELTGGSEAFF.

The V call is TRBV7-3, the J call TRBJ2-1; 10 positions match TRBD2. Germline CDR1 SGHTA, CDR2 FQGTGA. After removal of 4 bases from V and 6 bases from J, the junction contained 3 bases not matched to a gene. There are 14 residues in the CDR3. CDR3 residues: CASSSLAGGNEQFF. CDR3 sequence (DNA): TGTGCCAGCAGCTCCTTAGCGGGAGGCAATGAGCAGTTCTTC.

The V and J genes are TRBV2 and TRBJ1-1; TRBD1 agrees at 7 bases. CDR1 and CDR2 (germline): SNHLY, FYNNEI. There are 14 residues in the CDR3. The ends lost 6 bases at V and 0 bases at J; junction bases unmatched: 4. The chain's CDR3 is CASSTGAMNTEAFF. The CDR3 DNA sequence: TGTGCCAGCAGCACAGGGGCCATGAACACTGAAGCTTTCTTT. The variable domain in full, with the rest retrieved from reference TRBV2 and TRBJ1-1, is EPEVTQTPSHQVTQMGQEVILRCVPISNHLYFYWYRQILGQKVEFLVSFYNNEISEKSEIFDDQFSVERPDGSNFTLKIRSTKLEDSAMYFCASSTGAMNTEAFFGQGTRLTVV.

The V gene is TRBV3-1 (or the pseudogene TRBV3-2), the J gene TRBJ1-2, with 11 bases lining up with TRBD1. The ends lost 1 base at V and 8 bases at J; junction bases unmatched: 0. This CDR3 comprises 13 residues. From germline, CDR1 is LGHDT and CDR2 YNNKEL (reference sequence). The CDR3 reads CASSQGTGGGYTF. The CDR3 DNA reads TGTGCCAGCAGCCAAGGGACAGGGGGCGGCTACACCTTC.

The rearrangement uses TRBV20-1 and TRBJ2-2, with 8 bases identical to TRBD1. After removal of 3 bases from V and 1 base from J, the junction contained 7 bases not matched to a gene. Germline V gene data show CDR1 as DFQATT and CDR2 as SNEGSKA (reference sequence). The CDR3 extends over 16 amino acids. The DNA of the CDR3 is TGCAGTGCTAGTGATACGGGGACAGGGAACACCGGGGAGCTGTTTTTT. This gives the protein CSASDTGTGNTGELFF.

The chain has TRBV7-9 and TRBJ2-5, with 7 bases fitting TRBD1. Germline CDR1 and CDR2: SEHNR and FQNEAQ (reference sequence). The CDR3 is 15 residues long. The J segment lost 2 bases and the V segment lost 3 bases, leaving 6 bases of the junction unmatched. This chain's CDR3 is CASSFPQGVQETQYF. The CDR3 region has the DNA TGTGCCAGCAGCTTTCCGCAGGGGGTACAAGAGACCCAGTACTTC.

The chain combines TRBV11-2 with TRBJ1-1; D gene uncertain. The CDR3 runs to 15 residues. The V gene lost 2 bases and the J gene lost 1 base, with 11 bases spanning the gap. Germline assignment: CDR1 SGHAT and CDR2 FQNNGV. CDR3 sequence (DNA): TGTGCCAGCAGCTTATTCCATCCCGGGAACACTGAAGCTTTCTTT. Residues: CASSLFHPGNTEAFF.

This clone was observed a single time. The chain has TRBV18 and TRBJ2-3; 9 bases map to TRBD2. Trimming cost V 3 bases and J 4 bases; bases outside gene matches: 8. Germline CDR1 KGHSH, CDR2 LQKENI. The CDR3 length is 16 residues. The CDR3 reads CASSPVAGVRADTQYF. DNA for the CDR3: TGTGCCAGCTCACCCGTAGCGGGAGTGCGTGCAGATACGCAGTATTTT.